This T cell receptor beta chain originates from a study of early T cells in non-severe SARS-CoV-2 infection. Study overall: It was bulk RNA from unsorted whole blood that was sequenced, and the chains were unpaired.

This clonotype was observed many times. Unique molecular identifiers were attached to individual cDNA molecules. TCRdb re-called the 5' RACE reads through MiXCR, storing one row per CDR3 protein. Among 30,000 to 40,000 distinct CDR3 sequences, 5.5% were seen once, and the ten largest hold 3.5% to 4.5%. This CDR3 contains 15 residues. V lost 1 base, J lost 4 bases, and 13 bases lay in between. The input for sequencing was whole blood, taken at baseline. The J gene is TRBJ1-1, the V gene TRBV12-3 or TRBV12-4; D call uncertain. The receptor was derived from an adult who was a healthcare worker with PCR-confirmed SARS-CoV-2 infection or an uninfected control (not recorded which). CDR3 DNA sequence: TGTGCCAGCAGTTTAGGCCTCCACCCCAGCACTGAAGCTTTCTTT. Its protein product is CASSLGLHPSTEAFF.